This TCR beta chain originates from a study of T cells in Graves' hyperthyroidism and ophthalmopathy. Patients aged 18 to 65 had newly diagnosed hyperthyroidism of under 2 months' duration. With respect to this clonotype: With a much larger clone just one base away, this may be a read error.

This CDR3 is built from 13 residues. Germline CDR1 and CDR2: SQVTM and ANQGSEA. TCR beta CDR3 region amplification was performed from RNA transcripts. The HTBI primer set served for first-round RT-PCR of the TCR CDR3. TCRdb fed the multiplex PCR reads into MiXCR, producing one record per CDR3 protein. This table holds 750,000 to 900,000 distinct CDR3 sequences, roughly 40% found once. This clonotype was obtained from a man younger than 35 with Graves' hyperthyroidism. The sequenced sample consisted of blood. The chain recombines TRBV29-1 with TRBJ2-7; possible D gene TRBD2, 6 bases. CDR3 residues: CSVLGGHSYDQYF. The CDR3 bases are TGCAGCGTGCTGGGGGGTCACTCCTACGACCAGTACTTC.